These 30 T cell receptor beta chains share one sample of origin, sequenced in a study of T cells in Graves' hyperthyroidism and ophthalmopathy. RNA transcripts provided the source from which TCR beta CDR3 regions were amplified. The HTBI primer set served for first-round RT-PCR of the TCR CDR3. MiXCR, run by TCRdb on the multiplex PCR reads, gives a single entry per CDR3 protein. This sample has some 720,000 distinct CDR3 sequences, with around 17% found just once. The sample comprised blood. The source is a man aged 18 to 30 with Graves' hyperthyroidism.

This CDR3 is CASSLGAGVFNYGYTF. The CDR3 DNA reads as TGTGCCAGCAGCTTGGGGGCAGGGGTCTTCAACTATGGCTACACCTTC. The rearrangement links TRBV5-6 to TRBJ1-2, with a tentative D call TRBD1 (6 bases). V gave up 0 bases and J gave up 2 bases, with 14 bases separating them. CDR1 and CDR2 from the germline V gene are SGHDT and YYEEEE. The CDR3 covers 16 residues.

This clonotype was detected only a few times. This rearrangement joins TRBV27 to TRBJ2-1; unclear D gene. Trimming removed 6 bases from V and 5 bases from J, with 11 bases in between. The CDR3 runs to 13 residues. Germline CDR1 is MNHEY and CDR2 is SMNVEV (reference sequence). This CDR3 reads CASSPGHHNEQFF. In DNA, the CDR3 is TGTGCCAGCAGCCCGGGCCACCACAATGAGCAGTTCTTC.

The V and J genes are TRBV7-9 and TRBJ2-3; D is perhaps TRBD1 (5 bases). Germline-derived CDR1 and CDR2 are SEHNR and FQNEAQ (reference sequence). V shed 1 base and J shed 0 bases, with 8 bases lying between them. The CDR3 totals 15 residues. CDR3 DNA: TGTGCCAGCAGCTTAGACAGGACCAGCACAGATACGCAGTATTTT. Encoded protein: CASSLDRTSTDTQYF.

V usage is TRBV12-3 or TRBV12-4 and J usage is TRBJ2-7; the D gene is possibly TRBD2 (6 bases). Trimming cost V 5 bases and J 7 bases, with 21 bases left between them. The CDR3 is 15 amino acids. Here the CDR3 reads CASSGLVEGTGEQYF. CDR3 in DNA: TGTGCCAGCAGTGGACTTGTGGAGGGGACGGGGGAGCAGTACTTC.

This clonotype appeared a few times. The rearrangement joins TRBV7-9 to TRBJ1-5; D remains ambiguous. Germline values: CDR1 SEHNR, CDR2 FQNEAQ (reference sequence). This CDR3 is built from 18 residues. V was shortened by 4 bases and J by 0 bases, with 19 bases between the two germline ends. The CDR3 region is CASSSHRADSDSNQPQHF. CDR3 DNA: TGTGCCAGCAGCTCCCACCGGGCTGATTCCGATAGCAATCAGCCCCAGCATTTT.

The V call is TRBV29-1, the J call TRBJ2-2; TRBD2 is a possible D gene (7 bases). Germline V gene lookup returns CDR1 SQVTM and CDR2 ANQGSEA. Trimming took 7 bases from V and 2 from J, leaving 17 bases between them. This CDR3 region has 15 residues. CDR3 amino acids: CSAEGGGYNTGELFF. CDR3 sequence (DNA): TGCAGCGCGGAAGGCGGGGGCTATAACACCGGGGAGCTGTTTTTT.

This clonotype has at least ten counts. V is TRBV20-1 and J is TRBJ2-3; 9 bases fit TRBD2. V shed 1 base, J shed 2 bases, and the junction held 10 bases outside the gene matches. The CDR3 has 17 residues. The germline CDR1 and CDR2 sequences are DFQATT and SNEGSKA (reference sequence). CDR3 DNA: TGCAGTGCTAGAGCCCTTATAACTAGCGGGCACACAGATACGCAGTATTTT. It specifies CSARALITSGHTDTQYF.

This clonotype has more than one count but fewer than ten. The chain combines TRBV4-1 with TRBJ2-3; no reliable D call. This CDR3 is 13 amino acids long. The germline V and J ends were trimmed by 0 bases and 10 bases, with 11 bases remaining between them. In germline, CDR1 is MGHRA, CDR2 YSYEKL. CDR3 amino acids: CASSQDRREPQYF. CDR3 DNA sequence: TGCGCCAGCAGCCAAGATCGGCGTGAGCCGCAGTATTTT.

This clonotype has more than one count but fewer than ten. The chain employs TRBV12-3 or TRBV12-4 and TRBJ2-7, with TRBD2 as a possible D gene (6 bases). The CDR3 loop spans 12 amino acids. Between the trimmed V and J ends, which lost 4 bases and 7 bases, there was a span of 11 bases. The chain's CDR3 is CASSSDAGEQYF. For the CDR3, the DNA is TGTGCCAGCAGTTCGGACGCGGGGGAGCAGTACTTC.

This clonotype was recorded a few times. The genes are TRBV7-9 and TRBJ1-1; D ambiguous. Trimming took 7 bases from V and 4 from J, leaving 16 bases between them. The CDR3 loop spans 14 amino acids. Germline V CDR1 and CDR2: SEHNR, FQNEAQ (reference sequence). Here the CDR3 DNA reads TGTGCCAGCACCCGTACAGTAGTCGGCACTGAAGCTTTCTTT. Its protein product is CASTRTVVGTEAFF. The full variable domain, rest sourced from reference TRBV7-9 and TRBJ1-1, is DTGVSQNPRHKITKRGQNVTFRCDPISEHNRLYWYRQTLGQGPEFLTYFQNEAQLEKSRLLSDRFSAERPKGSFSTLEIQRTEQGDSAMYLCASTRTVVGTEAFFGQGTRLTVV.

This clonotype has more than one count but fewer than ten. The J gene is TRBJ2-1, the V gene TRBV6-1, with D tentatively TRBD2 (5 bases). The CDR3 length is 15 residues. V lost 4 bases, J lost 5 bases, and 15 bases lay in between. Germline CDR1 is MNHNS and CDR2 is SASEGT. In DNA, the CDR3 is TGTGCCAGCAGTGCTGTAGGGCTTAGCGACAATGAGCAGTTCTTC. It translates to CASSAVGLSDNEQFF.

This clonotype came up many times. The rearrangement uses TRBV11-1 and TRBJ2-5, with D possibly being TRBD2 (5 bases). There are 13 residues in the CDR3. V was pared by 5 bases and J by 4 bases, with 11 bases between. The germline gives CDR1 SGHAT, CDR2 FQDESV (reference sequence). The CDR3 sequence: CASSRGPGETQYF. The CDR3 DNA reads as TGTGCCAGCAGCCGAGGGCCGGGAGAGACCCAGTACTTC. The full variable domain, with the rest looked up from reference TRBV11-1 and TRBJ2-5, is EAEVAQSPRYKITEKSQAVAFWCDPISGHATLYWYRQILGQGPELLVQFQDESVVDDSQLPKDRFSAERLKGVDSTLKIQPAELGDSAMYLCASSRGPGETQYFGPGTRLLVL.

This clonotype was recorded a few times. This chain links TRBV2 with TRBJ1-4; D is undetermined. Per the germline V gene, CDR1 is SNHLY and CDR2 is FYNNEI. Trimming took 8 bases from V and 2 from J, leaving 9 bases between them. This CDR3 region has 13 residues. This CDR3 is CASYRATNEKLFF. Written as DNA, the CDR3 is TGTGCCAGCTACAGAGCGACTAATGAAAAACTGTTTTTT.

The table lists this clonotype with many counts. CDR3 residues: CASSIQGPPYNSPLHF. CDR3 bases: TGTGCCAGCAGCATACAGGGGCCCCCCTATAATTCACCCCTCCACTTT. The J gene is TRBJ1-6, the V gene TRBV27, with 7 bases aligning to TRBD1. V lost 6 bases to trimming and J lost 2 bases; unmatched junction nucleotides: 7. Germline loops: CDR1 MNHEY, CDR2 SMNVEV (reference sequence). The CDR3 runs to 16 residues.

This rearrangement joins TRBV5-1 to TRBJ2-5; D is undetermined. Trimming stripped 4 bases from V and 5 bases from J, with 12 bases between. The CDR3 consists of 13 residues. From germline, CDR1 is SGHRS and CDR2 YFSETQ. CDR3 in amino acids: CASSRLDDETQYF. In DNA, the CDR3 is TGCGCCAGCAGCCGGCTAGATGATGAGACCCAGTACTTC.

This sequence joins TRBV20-1 and TRBJ2-7, with TRBD2 identical over 9 bases. The CDR3 contains 14 residues. Per germline, CDR1 DFQATT and CDR2 SNEGSKA (reference sequence). V lost 3 bases to trimming and J lost 7 bases; unmatched junction nucleotides: 10. The CDR3 sequence: CSASLAGGPGEQYF. In DNA form, the CDR3 reads TGCAGTGCTAGTCTGGCGGGAGGGCCAGGGGAGCAGTACTTC.

This clonotype turned up a few times. This rearrangement joins TRBV27 to TRBJ2-1; 7 positions match TRBD2. This CDR3 is 14 amino acids long. Germline V gene sequence: CDR1 MNHEY, CDR2 SMNVEV (reference sequence). The V gene end was trimmed by 6 bases and the J gene end by 8 bases; junction bases not matched to a gene: 10. CDR3 protein: CASSPRGVVDEQFF. The DNA for the CDR3 is TGTGCCAGCAGCCCCCGGGGGGTGGTAGATGAGCAGTTCTTC.

This clonotype was seen only a few times. This chain links TRBV7-9 with TRBJ2-1; 11 bases map to TRBD2. From germline, CDR1 is SEHNR and CDR2 FQNEAQ (reference sequence). Trimming removed 1 base from V and 15 bases from J; junction bases left unmatched: 5. This CDR3 is built from 13 residues. The CDR3 sequence is CASSLDTSGRVFF. DNA of the CDR3: TGTGCCAGCAGCTTAGACACTAGCGGGAGAGTGTTCTTC.

V is TRBV5-6 and J is TRBJ2-1; D is uncertain. The germline V gene has CDR1 SGHDT and CDR2 YYEEEE. The V end was cut by 4 bases, the J end by 5 bases, with 16 bases between. This CDR3 is 15 amino acids long. CDR3 sequence: CASSPWKTGNNEQFF. The CDR3 DNA reads as TGTGCCAGCAGCCCCTGGAAGACTGGAAACAATGAGCAGTTCTTC.

The chain recombines TRBV19 with TRBJ2-1; 8 bases map to TRBD2. Trimming removed 3 bases from V and 4 bases from J; junction bases left unmatched: 5. This CDR3 region has 15 residues. CDR1 is LNHDA and CDR2 is SQIVND in the germline V gene (reference sequence). CDR3 protein: CASSIERERYNEQFF. The CDR3 DNA reads TGTGCCAGTAGTATCGAGCGGGAGAGGTACAATGAGCAGTTCTTC.

The rearrangement links TRBV28 to TRBJ2-1, with 14 bases that match TRBD2. CDR3 length: 16 amino acids. Germline CDR1 reads MDHEN; CDR2 reads SYDVKM. V lost 8 bases and J lost 7; bases outside the gene matches: 10. CDR3 region: CASGTSGRQAWNEQFF. CDR3 sequence (DNA): TGTGCCAGCGGGACTAGCGGGAGACAGGCGTGGAATGAGCAGTTCTTC.

Many counts were recorded for this clonotype. The rearrangement links TRBV28 to TRBJ2-5; possible D gene TRBD1, 6 bases. V lost 4 bases and J lost 5, with 14 bases in between. Germline CDR1 reads MDHEN; CDR2 reads SYDVKM. This CDR3 has 14 amino acids. The CDR3 DNA sequence: TGTGCCAGCAGTTCTGCCAGGGGTGGTGAGACCCAGTACTTC. Translating gives CASSSARGGETQYF.

In this sample, this clonotype turned up a few times. The V and J genes are TRBV5-6 and TRBJ2-3; the match to TRBD2 covers 11 bases. The CDR3 has 18 amino acids. Germline V lookup: CDR1 SGHDT, CDR2 YYEEEE. V shed 2 bases and J 2 bases; nucleotides not matched to a gene: 10. DNA of the CDR3: TGTGCCAGCAGCTTAACTAGCGGGAGTCGGGGGAACACAGATACGCAGTATTTT. It yields the protein CASSLTSGSRGNTDTQYF. Drawing the rest from reference TRBV5-6 and TRBJ2-3, the complete variable domain is DAGVTQSPTHLIKTRGQQVTLRCSPKSGHDTVSWYQQALGQGPQFIFQYYEEEERQRGNFPDRFSGHQFPNYSSELNVNALLLGDSALYLCASSLTSGSRGNTDTQYFGPGTRLTVL.

This clonotype was observed a handful of times. This chain links TRBV7-2 with TRBJ2-2; TRBD2 matches 12 bases. The ends lost 5 bases at V and 3 bases at J; junction bases unmatched: 16. The CDR3 is made up of 20 amino acids. The germline V gene has CDR1 SGHTA and CDR2 FQGNSA. Here the CDR3 DNA reads TGTGCCAGCAGCCGCCCTAGCGGGAGGGCCTTATTTTTCGACACCGGGGAGCTGTTTTTT. This sequence encodes CASSRPSGRALFFDTGELFF.

This clonotype was seen many times. The chain links TRBV28 to TRBJ2-1, with D perhaps matching TRBD1 or TRBD2 (5 bases each). Germline CDR1 is MDHEN and CDR2 is SYDVKM. CDR3 length equals 14 residues. Trimming cost V 2 bases and J 10 bases, with 15 bases left between them. The CDR3 DNA sequence: TGTGCCAGCAGTTTAGGGGGAATAGGGCGAGAGCAGTTCTTC. Residues: CASSLGGIGREQFF.

This clonotype was recorded many times. The V call is TRBV28, the J call TRBJ2-1; TRBD1 aligns across 10 bases. The CDR3 loop spans 16 amino acids. The V gene's germline CDR1 is MDHEN and CDR2 SYDVKM. V trimming: 5 bases; J trimming: 1 base; junction bases outside the gene matches: 5. CDR3: CASSMTGGFSYNEQFF. The DNA of the CDR3 is TGTGCCAGCAGTATGACAGGGGGCTTTTCCTACAATGAGCAGTTCTTC.

At least ten counts were recorded for this clonotype. The rearrangement joins TRBV5-1 to TRBJ2-7, with D tentatively TRBD2 (6 bases). This CDR3 spans 14 amino acids. Per germline, CDR1 SGHRS and CDR2 YFSETQ. V was shortened by 1 base and J by 3 bases, with 11 bases between the two germline ends. The CDR3 coding sequence is TGCGCCAGCAGCTTGCGGACTAACAACTACGAGCAGTACTTC. This codes for CASSLRTNNYEQYF. The variable domain in full, completed from reference TRBV5-1 and TRBJ2-7, reads KAGVTQTPRYLIKTRGQQVTLSCSPISGHRSVSWYQQTPGQGLQFLFEYFSETQRNKGNFPGRFSGRQFSNSRSEMNVSTLELGDSALYLCASSLRTNNYEQYFGPGTRLTVT.

This clonotype was observed a handful of times. The V call is TRBV3-1, the J call TRBJ2-2; D uncertain. Germline CDR1 LGHDT, CDR2 YNNKEL (reference sequence). The CDR3 spans 14 residues. The V and J ends lost 2 bases and 7 bases respectively, with 11 bases between them. In DNA form, the CDR3 reads TGTGCCAGCAGCCAACAAGTCGGGCTCGGGGAGCTGTTTTTT. It encodes CASSQQVGLGELFF.

As DNA, the CDR3 is TGCAGCGTTGCTGGGACAGCAATCGGGGAGCTGTTTTTT. As protein: CSVAGTAIGELFF. This sequence joins TRBV29-1 and TRBJ2-2; 7 positions agree with TRBD1. J gave up 7 bases and V 4 bases, and 6 bases lay outside the gene matches. The CDR3 has 13 residues. The germline V gene encodes CDR1 SQVTM and CDR2 ANQGSEA.

This clonotype was seen only a few times. This chain uses TRBV27 with TRBJ1-2; a weak D match, TRBD1 (6 bases). Looked up from germline, CDR1 is MNHEY and CDR2 is SMNVEV (reference sequence). Trimming removed 2 bases from V and 4 bases from J, with 11 bases in between. CDR3 length equals 14 residues. The CDR3 DNA follows: TGTGCCAGCAGTTTACTGGGGGGCAGCTATGGCTACACCTTC. This codes for CASSLLGGSYGYTF.